The TCR beta chain described here comes from a study of graft-versus-host responses after intestinal transplantation. Overall study: Recipients were given multivisceral, liver-intestinal, or isolated intestinal transplants.

Profiled with immunoSEQ multiplex PCR; TCRdb holds only in-frame clones, not every one. The sample records about 19,000 clones, about nine tenths being singletons. On this clone itself: Its antigen is not identified.

Study conclusions and caveats: GvH clones detected in recipient marrow included some appearing first in ileum or blood.

The sequence was collected from a human patient who received an intestinal transplant, so some T cells may come from the graft donor. The sequencing here drew on PBMCs, taken 350 to 400 days after transplant.

As DNA, the CDR3 is TGTGCCAGCAGCCCAGAATGGAGTCCAACTAATGAAAAACTGTTTTTT. This translates into CASSPEWSPTNEKLFF. The chain has TRBV7-7 and TRBJ1-4; D remains unclear. Germline loops: CDR1 SSHAT, CDR2 FNYEAQ (reference sequence). The CDR3 spans 16 residues. The V end lost 5 bases, the J end lost 0 bases, and 13 bases lay between the germline ends.